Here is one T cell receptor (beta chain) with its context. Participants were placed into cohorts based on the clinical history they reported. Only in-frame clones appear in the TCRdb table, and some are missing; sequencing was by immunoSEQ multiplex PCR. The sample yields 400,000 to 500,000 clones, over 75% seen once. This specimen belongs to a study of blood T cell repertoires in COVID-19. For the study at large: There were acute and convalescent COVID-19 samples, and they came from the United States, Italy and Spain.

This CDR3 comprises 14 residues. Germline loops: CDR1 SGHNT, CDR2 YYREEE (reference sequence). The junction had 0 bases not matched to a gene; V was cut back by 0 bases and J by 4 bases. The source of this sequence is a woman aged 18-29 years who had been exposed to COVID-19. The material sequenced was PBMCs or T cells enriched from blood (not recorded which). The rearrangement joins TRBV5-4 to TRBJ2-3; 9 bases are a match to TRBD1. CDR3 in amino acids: CASSLGTGADTQYF. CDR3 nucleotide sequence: TGTGCCAGCAGCTTGGGGACAGGGGCAGATACGCAGTATTTT.